Below are 17 T cell receptor beta chains sequenced from a single sample in a study of shared T cell receptors in the human thymus. TCRdb's table, derived via immunoSEQ multiplex PCR, lists solely in-frame clones and lacks some. The sample consists of 550,000 to 800,000 clones, 70% to 90% of them appearing once. This sample was shared with a second study, whose subject was human thymus T cells.

The material sequenced was thymocytes. These receptors were collected from a girl under three years old with a congenital heart defect.

J is TRBJ1-1 and V is TRBV6-5, with D unclear. The V and J ends lost 2 bases and 0 bases respectively, with 10 bases between them. This CDR3 contains 15 residues. Germline V lookup: CDR1 MNHEY, CDR2 SVGAGI. This chain's CDR3 is CASSYTEGLNTEAFF. The CDR3 region has the DNA TGTGCCAGCAGTTACACGGAGGGCCTGAACACTGAAGCTTTCTTT.

This clone was recorded once. V and J are TRBV6-1 and TRBJ2-1; 11 bases fit TRBD2. Per germline, CDR1 MNHNS and CDR2 SASEGT. The V segment lost 7 bases and the J segment 12 bases; nucleotides outside the gene matches: 11. The CDR3 has 14 residues. The CDR3 loop is CASIAGGQSRGQFF. CDR3 DNA sequence: TGTGCCAGCATAGCGGGGGGGCAGTCTCGTGGGCAGTTCTTC.

This rearrangement joins TRBV4-2 to TRBJ1-2; D may be TRBD1 (5 bases). Trimming left V 7 bases short and J 6 bases short, with 18 bases between. This CDR3 has 14 amino acids. Germline CDR1 is LGHNA and CDR2 is YNFKEQ. The CDR3 protein is CASTPGGGKHGYTF. For the CDR3, the DNA is TGTGCCAGCACCCCCGGGGGAGGGAAGCATGGCTACACCTTC.

The CDR3 loop reads CASSTGGGKNIQYF. Written as DNA, the CDR3 is TGTGCCAGCAGCACGGGAGGGGGCAAAAACATTCAGTACTTC. The chain recombines TRBV9 with TRBJ2-4; 8 bases match TRBD2. Per the germline V gene, CDR1 is SGDLS and CDR2 is YYNGEE. V shed 4 bases and J 3 bases; nucleotides not matched to a gene: 3. CDR3 length: 14 residues. Full variable domain (outside the CDR3, taken from reference TRBV9 and TRBJ2-4): DSGVTQTPKHLITATGQRVTLRCSPRSGDLSVYWYQQSLDQGLQFLIQYYNGEERAKGNILERFSAQQFPDLHSELNLSSLELGDSALYFCASSTGGGKNIQYFGAGTRLSVL.

The chain links TRBV7-9 to TRBJ2-1, with TRBD2 as a possible D gene (6 bases). Germline V gene sequence: CDR1 SEHNR, CDR2 FQNEAQ (reference sequence). The V end was cut by 4 bases, the J end by 1 base, with 14 bases between. This CDR3 comprises 16 residues. The CDR3 sequence: CASSSSAGPSYNEQFF. The DNA for the CDR3 is TGTGCCAGCAGCTCCTCAGCGGGCCCATCCTACAATGAGCAGTTCTTC.

J is TRBJ2-5 and V is TRBV25-1; 9 bases are shared with TRBD2. The germline gives CDR1 MGHDK, CDR2 SYGVNS. Losses at the gene ends were 3 bases for V and 5 bases for J; bases not matched to a gene: 16. This CDR3 contains 18 residues. CDR3 bases: TGTGCCAGCAGTGAGGGGGGGGTGGCTAGCGGGGATGGTGAGACCCAGTACTTC. Translation gives CASSEGGVASGDGETQYF.

CDR3 nucleotides: TGCGCCAGCAGCCAGCCCCTAAGGGGACAAATGAACACTGAAGCTTTCTTT. This encodes CASSQPLRGQMNTEAFF. The chain recombines TRBV4-1 with TRBJ1-1; D may be TRBD1 (6 bases). Trimming took 3 bases from V and 0 from J, leaving 17 bases between them. This CDR3 has 17 amino acids. CDR1 and CDR2 from the germline V gene are MGHRA and YSYEKL.

The chain is built from TRBV19 and TRBJ2-3, with D possibly TRBD2 on 5 matching bases. The V end lost 7 bases, the J end lost 4 bases, and 18 bases lay between the germline ends. This CDR3 is built from 15 residues. From germline, CDR1 is LNHDA and CDR2 SQIVND (reference sequence). The DNA for the CDR3 is TGTGCCAGTAAGGGCGGGCACGAGAGCCCAGATACGCAGTATTTT. This sequence encodes CASKGGHESPDTQYF.

The CDR3 bases are TGTGCCAGTAGTATAGGACTAGCGGGGGTACCCTACAATGAGCAGTTCTTC. It codes for CASSIGLAGVPYNEQFF. V is TRBV19 and J is TRBJ2-1; 12 bases match TRBD2. Germline loops: CDR1 LNHDA, CDR2 SQIVND (reference sequence). There are 17 residues in the CDR3. V shed 1 base, J shed 2 bases, and the junction held 3 bases outside the gene matches.

The chain carries TRBV28 and TRBJ1-1; D ambiguous. Looked up from germline, CDR1 is MDHEN and CDR2 is SYDVKM. Trimming removed 4 bases from V and 0 bases from J, with 6 bases in between. The CDR3 length is 13 residues. CDR3 sequence reads: CASSWLLNTEAFF. The CDR3 DNA sequence: TGTGCCAGCAGTTGGCTCTTGAACACTGAAGCTTTCTTT.

The chain is built from TRBV5-1 and TRBJ2-5, with 11 bases identical to TRBD2. With 4 bases clipped from V and 3 bases from J, the junction kept 2 bases outside the gene matches. The CDR3 runs 14 residues. The germline V gene has CDR1 SGHRS and CDR2 YFSETQ. The CDR3 sequence is CASSTGLAEETQYF. The CDR3, as DNA: TGCGCCAGCAGCACGGGACTAGCGGAAGAGACCCAGTACTTC.

Of note for this clone: Germline is not matched at one junction end, which may reflect a read error. The chain employs TRBV6-1 and TRBJ1-1, with D unresolved. The CDR3 is 8 residues long. Germline CDR1 MNHNS, CDR2 SASEGT. In DNA, the CDR3 is TGTGCCAGCAGTGAGAGGACTTTT. This gives the protein CASSERTF.

V gene TRBV5-1 combines with J gene TRBJ2-3; 9 nucleotides agree with TRBD1. CDR3 size: 20 residues. Trimming at V came to 1 base and at J to 7 bases, leaving 22 bases not matched to a gene. Germline V gives CDR1 SGHRS, CDR2 YFSETQ. For the CDR3, the DNA is TGCGCCAGCAGCTTGAGAACAGGGGGCGCGCCGGTAGAGGGTAAAAATACGCAGTATTTT. Its protein is CASSLRTGGAPVEGKNTQYF.

This chain connects TRBV7-2 to TRBJ1-6; maybe TRBD1 (6 bases). This CDR3 region has 18 residues. Deletions cut 5 bases from V and 0 bases from J, with 17 bases between. Germline V gene sequence: CDR1 SGHTA, CDR2 FQGNSA. The CDR3 sequence is CASSLLRGRSSYNSPLHF. The CDR3, as DNA: TGTGCCAGCAGCCTACTCAGGGGAAGGAGCTCCTATAATTCACCCCTCCACTTT.

This chain joins TRBV6-5 and TRBJ2-2; 9 nucleotides line up with TRBD1. This CDR3 spans 16 amino acids. V lost 2 bases to trimming and J lost 5 bases; unmatched junction nucleotides: 6. Germline loops: CDR1 MNHEY, CDR2 SVGAGI. DNA for the CDR3: TGTGCCAGCAGTTACCCGGGACAGGGAAGTACCGGGGAGCTGTTTTTT. Translated, it gives CASSYPGQGSTGELFF.

The chain combines TRBV10-3 with TRBJ1-1; TRBD1 matches 7 bases. The junction had 3 bases not matched to a gene; V was cut back by 2 bases and J by 0 bases. CDR1 is ENHRY, CDR2 SYGVKD, per germline. The CDR3 covers 15 residues. Written as DNA, the CDR3 is TGTGCCATCAGTGAGACCGGGACAGTGAACACTGAAGCTTTCTTT. It specifies CAISETGTVNTEAFF.

The chain recombines TRBV11-2 with TRBJ1-1; 12 nucleotides match TRBD1. The CDR3 is 15 amino acids. The V gene end was trimmed by 0 bases and the J gene end by 8 bases; junction bases not matched to a gene: 4. Per germline, CDR1 SGHAT and CDR2 FQNNGV. The CDR3 coding sequence is TGTGCCAGCAGCTTAGAGGGACAGGGGGCGTGGGAAGCTTTCTTT. Translating it yields CASSLEGQGAWEAFF.